Reported below is one TCR beta chain. The CDR3 runs 14 residues. V shed 5 bases and J shed 7 bases, with 18 bases lying between them. Germline lookup yields CDR1 SGHRS and CDR2 YFSETQ. The data were obtained in a study of regulatory T cells in long-lasting Graves disease. Through Arm-PCR of CDR3 regions and iRepertoire HTBI primers, TCR beta libraries were built. TCRdb re-analysed the multiplex PCR reads in MiXCR, keeping a single row per CDR3 protein. The data contain roughly 450,000 distinct CDR3 sequences, approximately 23% of them singletons. Sample time point: persistent/refractory GD, antithyroid drugs over 5 years with positive TRAb. RNA extracted from PBMCs served as the sequencing template. Graves' disease diagnosis was established per American Thyroid Association guidelines.

This receptor was identified in a female donor with Graves disease. V is TRBV5-1 and J is TRBJ1-1; D perhaps matches TRBD1 (6 bases). The specimen comprised peripheral blood mononuclear cells (PBMCs), sampled when the disease was refractory, from a patient treated with antithyroid drugs. The CDR3 reads CASRLSGVSGEAFF. The CDR3 region has the DNA TGCGCCAGCAGACTCTCAGGGGTTTCGGGTGAAGCTTTCTTT.